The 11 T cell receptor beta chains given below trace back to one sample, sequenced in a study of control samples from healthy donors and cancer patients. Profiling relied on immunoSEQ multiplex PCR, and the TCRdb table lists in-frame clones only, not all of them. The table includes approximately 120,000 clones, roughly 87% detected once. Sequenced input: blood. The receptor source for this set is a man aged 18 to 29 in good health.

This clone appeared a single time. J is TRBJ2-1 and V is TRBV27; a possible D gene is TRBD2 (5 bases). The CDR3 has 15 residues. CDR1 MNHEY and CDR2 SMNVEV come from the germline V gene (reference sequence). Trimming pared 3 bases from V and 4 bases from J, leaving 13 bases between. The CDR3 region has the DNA TGTGCCAGCAGTTTGGGGAGCATCTCGTACAATGAGCAGTTCTTC. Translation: CASSLGSISYNEQFF.

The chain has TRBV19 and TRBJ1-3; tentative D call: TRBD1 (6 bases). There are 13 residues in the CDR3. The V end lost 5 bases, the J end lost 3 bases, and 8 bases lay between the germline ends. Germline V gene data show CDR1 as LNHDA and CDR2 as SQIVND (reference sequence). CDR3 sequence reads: CASSWDIGNTIYF. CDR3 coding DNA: TGTGCCAGTAGTTGGGACATTGGAAACACCATATATTTT.

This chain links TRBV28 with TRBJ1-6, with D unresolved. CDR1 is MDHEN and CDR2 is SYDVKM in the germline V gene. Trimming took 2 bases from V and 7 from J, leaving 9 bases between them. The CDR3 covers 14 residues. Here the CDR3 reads CASSLGEENSPLHF. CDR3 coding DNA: TGTGCCAGCAGTTTAGGGGAGGAGAATTCACCCCTCCACTTT. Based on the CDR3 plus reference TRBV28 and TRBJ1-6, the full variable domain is DVKVTQSSRYLVKRTGEKVFLECVQDMDHENMFWYRQDPGLGLRLIYFSYDVKMKEKGDIPEGYSVSREKKERFSLILESASTNQTSMYLCASSLGEENSPLHFGNGTRLTVT.

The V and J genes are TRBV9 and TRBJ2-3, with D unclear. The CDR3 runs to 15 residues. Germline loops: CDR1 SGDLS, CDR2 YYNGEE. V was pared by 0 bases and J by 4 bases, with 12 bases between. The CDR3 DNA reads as TGTGCCAGCAGCGTAGTAACCGGAGACTCAGATACGCAGTATTTT. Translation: CASSVVTGDSDTQYF.

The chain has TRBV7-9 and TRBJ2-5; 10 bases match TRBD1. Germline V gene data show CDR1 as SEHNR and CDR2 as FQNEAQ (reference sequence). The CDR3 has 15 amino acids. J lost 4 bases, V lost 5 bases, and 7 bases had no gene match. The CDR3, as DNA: TGTGCCAGCAGCCTGGGGACAGGGGAGGGAGAGACCCAGTACTTC. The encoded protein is CASSLGTGEGETQYF.

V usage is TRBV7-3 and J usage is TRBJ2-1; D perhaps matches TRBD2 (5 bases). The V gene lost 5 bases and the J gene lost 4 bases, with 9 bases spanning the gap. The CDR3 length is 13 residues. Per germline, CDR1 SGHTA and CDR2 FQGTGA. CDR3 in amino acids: CASSTTIYNEQFF. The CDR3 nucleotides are TGTGCCAGCAGCACGACTATTTACAATGAGCAGTTCTTC. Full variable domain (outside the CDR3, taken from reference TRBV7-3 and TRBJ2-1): GAGVSQTPSNKVTEKGKYVELRCDPISGHTALYWYRQSLGQGPEFLIYFQGTGAADDSGLPNDRFFAVRPEGSVSTLKIQRTERGDSAVYLCASSTTIYNEQFFGPGTRLTVL.

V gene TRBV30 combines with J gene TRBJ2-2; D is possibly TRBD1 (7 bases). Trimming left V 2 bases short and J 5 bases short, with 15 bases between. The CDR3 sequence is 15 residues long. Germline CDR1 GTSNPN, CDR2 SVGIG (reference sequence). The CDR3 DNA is TGTGCCTGGAGTCTGGCAGGGGGGAGGACCGGGGAGCTGTTTTTT. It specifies CAWSLAGGRTGELFF.

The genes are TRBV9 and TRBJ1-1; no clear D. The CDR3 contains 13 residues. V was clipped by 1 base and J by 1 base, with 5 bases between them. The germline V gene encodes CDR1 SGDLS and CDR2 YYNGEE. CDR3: CASSVNRNTEAFF. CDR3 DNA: TGTGCCAGCAGCGTAAACAGGAACACTGAAGCTTTCTTT.

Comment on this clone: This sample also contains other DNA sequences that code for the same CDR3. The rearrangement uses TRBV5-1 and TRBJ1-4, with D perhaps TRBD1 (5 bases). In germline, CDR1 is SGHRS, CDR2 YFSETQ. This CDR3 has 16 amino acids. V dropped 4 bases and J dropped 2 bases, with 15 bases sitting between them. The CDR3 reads CASSLGPGQTNEKLFF. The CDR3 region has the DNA TGCGCCAGCAGCCTAGGACCGGGGCAGACTAATGAAAAACTGTTTTTT.

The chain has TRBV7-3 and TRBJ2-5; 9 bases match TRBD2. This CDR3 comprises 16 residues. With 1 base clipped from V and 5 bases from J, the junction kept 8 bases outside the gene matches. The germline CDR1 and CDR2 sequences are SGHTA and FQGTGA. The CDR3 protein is CASSLSSGRGGETQYF. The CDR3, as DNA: TGTGCCAGCAGCTTAAGTAGCGGGAGAGGTGGGGAGACCCAGTACTTC.

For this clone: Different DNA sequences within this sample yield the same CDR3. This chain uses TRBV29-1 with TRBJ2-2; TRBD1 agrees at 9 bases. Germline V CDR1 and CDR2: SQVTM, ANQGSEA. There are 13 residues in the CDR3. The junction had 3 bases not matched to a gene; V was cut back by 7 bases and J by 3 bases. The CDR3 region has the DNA TGCAGCGGCCACAGGGGGCACACCGGGGAGCTGTTTTTT. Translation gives CSGHRGHTGELFF.